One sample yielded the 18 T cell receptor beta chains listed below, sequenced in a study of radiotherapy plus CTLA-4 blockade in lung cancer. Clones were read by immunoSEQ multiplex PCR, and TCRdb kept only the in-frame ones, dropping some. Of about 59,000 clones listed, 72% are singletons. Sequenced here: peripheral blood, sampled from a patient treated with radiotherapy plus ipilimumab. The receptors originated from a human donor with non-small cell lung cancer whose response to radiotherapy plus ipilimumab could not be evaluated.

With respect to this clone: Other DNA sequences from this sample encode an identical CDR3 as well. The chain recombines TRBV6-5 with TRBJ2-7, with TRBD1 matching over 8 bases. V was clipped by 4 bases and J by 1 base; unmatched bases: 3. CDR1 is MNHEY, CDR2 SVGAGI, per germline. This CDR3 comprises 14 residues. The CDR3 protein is CASSSRDRSYEQYF. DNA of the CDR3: TGTGCCAGCAGTTCAAGGGACAGGTCCTACGAGCAGTACTTC.

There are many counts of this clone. The CDR3 region has the DNA TGTGCCAGCAGCAATCGAGGGACAGCAACGTACCCTGAAGCTTTCTTT. This gives the protein CASSNRGTATYPEAFF. The rearrangement links TRBV5-8 to TRBJ1-1, with TRBD1 matching over 7 bases. Germline V CDR1 and CDR2: SGHTS, YDEGEE. This CDR3 has 16 residues. V dropped 4 bases and J dropped 6; count of bases not matched to a gene: 15. Together with reference TRBV5-8 and TRBJ1-1, the CDR3 gives the full variable domain: EAGVTQSPTHLIKTRGQQATLRCSPISGHTSVYWYQQALGLGLQFLLWYDEGEERNRGNFPPRFSGRQFPNYSSELNVNALELEDSALYLCASSNRGTATYPEAFFGQGTRLTVV.

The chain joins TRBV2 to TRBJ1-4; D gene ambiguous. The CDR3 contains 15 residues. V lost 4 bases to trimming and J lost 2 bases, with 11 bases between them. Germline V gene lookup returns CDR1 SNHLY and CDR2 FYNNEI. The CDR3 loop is CASSVEGNTNEKLFF. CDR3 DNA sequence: TGTGCCAGCAGTGTGGAGGGAAATACTAATGAAAAACTGTTTTTT. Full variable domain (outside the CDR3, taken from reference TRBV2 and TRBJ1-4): EPEVTQTPSHQVTQMGQEVILRCVPISNHLYFYWYRQILGQKVEFLVSFYNNEISEKSEIFDDQFSVERPDGSNFTLKIRSTKLEDSAMYFCASSVEGNTNEKLFFGSGTQLSVL.

The CDR3 loop is CASSLWGQRSSYNEQFF. The CDR3 DNA is TGTGCCAGCAGTTTATGGGGACAGAGAAGCTCCTACAATGAGCAGTTCTTC. This sequence joins TRBV28 and TRBJ2-1; 7 bases agree with TRBD1. The ends lost 0 bases at V and 0 bases at J; junction bases unmatched: 5. This CDR3 is 17 amino acids long. Germline CDR1 and CDR2: MDHEN and SYDVKM.

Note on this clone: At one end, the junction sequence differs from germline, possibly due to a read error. The CDR3 DNA follows: TGTGCCAGCAGACCAGAGACAGGGTCCCCCCTCTATGGCTACACCTTC. It specifies CASRPETGSPLYGYTF. The chain combines TRBV4-1 with TRBJ1-2; TRBD1 aligns across 7 bases. The CDR3 spans 16 residues. Germline assignment: CDR1 MGHRA and CDR2 YSYEKL.

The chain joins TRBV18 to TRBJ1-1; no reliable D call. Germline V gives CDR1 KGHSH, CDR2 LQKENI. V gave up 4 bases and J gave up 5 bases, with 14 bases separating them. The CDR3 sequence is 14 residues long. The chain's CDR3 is CASSLQGGETEAFF. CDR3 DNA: TGTGCCAGCTCACTACAAGGCGGGGAGACTGAAGCTTTCTTT.

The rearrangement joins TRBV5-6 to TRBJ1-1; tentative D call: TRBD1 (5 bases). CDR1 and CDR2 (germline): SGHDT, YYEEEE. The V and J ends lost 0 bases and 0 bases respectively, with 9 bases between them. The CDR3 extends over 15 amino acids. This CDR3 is CASSLVQGLNTEAFF. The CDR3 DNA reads TGTGCCAGCAGCTTGGTTCAGGGATTGAACACTGAAGCTTTCTTT.

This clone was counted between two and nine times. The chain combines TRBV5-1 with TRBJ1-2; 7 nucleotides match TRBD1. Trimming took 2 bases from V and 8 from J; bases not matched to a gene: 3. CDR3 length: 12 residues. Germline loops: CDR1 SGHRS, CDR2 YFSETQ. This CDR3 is CASSLQGYGYTF. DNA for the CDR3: TGCGCCAGCAGCTTACAGGGGTACGGCTACACCTTC.

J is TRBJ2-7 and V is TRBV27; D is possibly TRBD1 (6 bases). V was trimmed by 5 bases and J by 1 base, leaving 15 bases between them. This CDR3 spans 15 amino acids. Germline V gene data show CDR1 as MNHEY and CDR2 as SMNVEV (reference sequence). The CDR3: CASSPNPGQSYEQYF. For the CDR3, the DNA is TGTGCCAGCAGTCCAAACCCTGGACAGTCCTACGAGCAGTACTTC.

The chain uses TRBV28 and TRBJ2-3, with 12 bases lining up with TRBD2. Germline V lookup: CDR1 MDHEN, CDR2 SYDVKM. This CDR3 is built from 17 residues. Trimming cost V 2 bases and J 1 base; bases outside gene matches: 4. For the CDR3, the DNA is TGTGCCAGCAGTTTAGGTCTAGCGGGGGGGGGCACAGATACGCAGTATTTT. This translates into CASSLGLAGGGTDTQYF.

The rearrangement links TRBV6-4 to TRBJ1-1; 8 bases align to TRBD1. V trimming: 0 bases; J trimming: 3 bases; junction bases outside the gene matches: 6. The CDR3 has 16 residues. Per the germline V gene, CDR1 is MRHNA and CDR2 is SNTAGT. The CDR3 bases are TGTGCCAGCAGTGACTCGAACAGGGGGATCCACACTGAAGCTTTCTTT. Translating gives CASSDSNRGIHTEAFF.

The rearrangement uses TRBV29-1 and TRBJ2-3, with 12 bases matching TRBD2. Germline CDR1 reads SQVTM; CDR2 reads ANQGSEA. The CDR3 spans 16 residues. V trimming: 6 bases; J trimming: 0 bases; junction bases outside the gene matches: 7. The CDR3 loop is CSVVTSGGPSTDTQYF. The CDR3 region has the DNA TGCAGCGTGGTCACTAGCGGGGGGCCTAGCACAGATACGCAGTATTTT.

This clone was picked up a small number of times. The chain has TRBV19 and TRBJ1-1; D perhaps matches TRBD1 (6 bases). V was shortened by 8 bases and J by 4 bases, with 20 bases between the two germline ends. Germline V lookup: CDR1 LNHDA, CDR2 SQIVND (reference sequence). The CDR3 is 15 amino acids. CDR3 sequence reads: CASSGGQSDGTEAFF. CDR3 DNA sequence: TGTGCCAGTTCTGGCGGACAGAGCGACGGCACTGAAGCTTTCTTT.

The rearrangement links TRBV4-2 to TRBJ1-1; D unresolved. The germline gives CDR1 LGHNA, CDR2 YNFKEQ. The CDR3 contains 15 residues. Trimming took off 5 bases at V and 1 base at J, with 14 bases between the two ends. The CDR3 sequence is CASSISFVRNTEAFF. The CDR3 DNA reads TGTGCCAGCAGCATTTCCTTCGTCCGGAACACTGAAGCTTTCTTT.

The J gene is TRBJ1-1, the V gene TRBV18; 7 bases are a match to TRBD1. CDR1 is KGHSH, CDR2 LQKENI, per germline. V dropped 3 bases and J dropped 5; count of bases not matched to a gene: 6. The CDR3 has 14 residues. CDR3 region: CASSPTGQVTEAFF. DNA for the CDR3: TGTGCCAGCTCACCCACTGGACAGGTGACTGAAGCTTTCTTT.

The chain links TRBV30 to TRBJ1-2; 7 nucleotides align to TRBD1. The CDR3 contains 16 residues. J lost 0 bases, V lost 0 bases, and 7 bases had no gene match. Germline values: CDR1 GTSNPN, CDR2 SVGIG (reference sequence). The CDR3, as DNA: TGTGCCTGGAGTGTAGGCAGGGGGGTAACTAACTATGGCTACACCTTC. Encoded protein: CAWSVGRGVTNYGYTF.

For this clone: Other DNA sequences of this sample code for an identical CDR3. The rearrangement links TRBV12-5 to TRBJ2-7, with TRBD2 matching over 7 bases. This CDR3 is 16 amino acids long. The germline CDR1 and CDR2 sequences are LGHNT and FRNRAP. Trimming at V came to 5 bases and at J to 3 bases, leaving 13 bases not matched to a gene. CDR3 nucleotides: TGTGCTAGTGGTCCACCCGGGGGGTTTCCCCTCTACGAGCAGTACTTC. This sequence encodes CASGPPGGFPLYEQYF.

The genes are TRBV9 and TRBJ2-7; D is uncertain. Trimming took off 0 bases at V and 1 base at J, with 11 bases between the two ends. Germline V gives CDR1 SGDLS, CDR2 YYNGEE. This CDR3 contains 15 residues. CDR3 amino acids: CASSVEPLPSYEQYF. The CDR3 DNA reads TGTGCCAGCAGCGTAGAGCCTCTACCTTCCTACGAGCAGTACTTC.